Below are 29 T cell receptor beta chains sequenced from a single sample in a study of cytomegalovirus exposure and HLA in healthy donors. PCR used 60 Vbeta primers and 13 Jbeta primers. Generated by immunoSEQ multiplex PCR, the TCRdb table keeps only in-frame clones and is missing some. The sample includes 52,000 or so clones, roughly 81% of them seen just once. Material: PBMCs. The source is a woman between 35 and 50 years old in good health and CMV-seropositive.

The CDR3 loop is CAISETFRDRGNSPLHF. The CDR3 DNA is TGTGCCATCAGTGAGACCTTCCGGGACAGGGGAAATTCACCCCTCCACTTT. J is TRBJ1-6 and V is TRBV10-3; TRBD1 matches at 10 bases. V gave up 2 bases and J gave up 7 bases; unmatched junction bases: 8. The germline V gene encodes CDR1 ENHRY and CDR2 SYGVKD. The CDR3 is 17 amino acids.

The V call is TRBV6-1, the J call TRBJ2-1; 10 positions agree with TRBD2. Germline V CDR1 and CDR2: MNHNS, SASEGT. The CDR3 runs to 15 residues. The V gene end was trimmed by 3 bases and the J gene end by 7 bases; junction bases not matched to a gene: 6. CDR3 loop: CASSERAGGLNEQFF. The CDR3 coding sequence is TGTGCCAGCAGTGAGCGAGCGGGGGGGCTTAATGAGCAGTTCTTC.

The V and J genes are TRBV28 and TRBJ1-1, with 8 bases identical to TRBD1. CDR3 length: 16 residues. Germline V gives CDR1 MDHEN, CDR2 SYDVKM. The J segment lost 1 base and the V segment lost 8 bases, leaving 12 bases of the junction unmatched. The CDR3 bases are TGTGCCAGCGACCCCCCTACAGGGGGACGGAACACTGAAGCTTTCTTT. Translating gives CASDPPTGGRNTEAFF. Complete variable domain (other parts from reference TRBV28 and TRBJ1-1): DVKVTQSSRYLVKRTGEKVFLECVQDMDHENMFWYRQDPGLGLRLIYFSYDVKMKEKGDIPEGYSVSREKKERFSLILESASTNQTSMYLCASDPPTGGRNTEAFFGQGTRLTVV.

The DNA for the CDR3 is TGTGCCAGCAGGGGGACAGCTAATGAAAAACTGTTTTTT. Translation gives CASRGTANEKLFF. The rearrangement links TRBV6-1 to TRBJ1-4, with 7 bases identical to TRBD1. This CDR3 comprises 13 residues. The J segment lost 3 bases and the V segment lost 6 bases, leaving 1 base of the junction unmatched. Per germline, CDR1 MNHNS and CDR2 SASEGT.

The rearrangement joins TRBV7-2 to TRBJ1-2; tentative D call: TRBD1 (5 bases). This CDR3 is 15 amino acids long. CDR1 SGHTA and CDR2 FQGNSA come from the germline V gene. Trimming pared 2 bases from V and 5 bases from J, leaving 15 bases between. CDR3 nucleotide sequence: TGTGCCAGCAGCTTACCAGGGAACGCCTTATATGGCTACACCTTC. This translates into CASSLPGNALYGYTF.

The CDR3 loop reads CASSPGTLREQYF. For the CDR3, the DNA is TGTGCCAGCAGCCCCGGGACACTGCGCGAGCAGTACTTC. V usage is TRBV6-5 and J usage is TRBJ2-7; D is perhaps TRBD1 (6 bases). The CDR3 runs 13 residues. Germline lookup yields CDR1 MNHEY and CDR2 SVGAGI. V was trimmed by 6 bases and J by 6 bases, leaving 15 bases between them.

This clone occurred once. V usage is TRBV5-4 and J usage is TRBJ1-2; 9 nucleotides agree with TRBD1. This CDR3 comprises 15 residues. The germline V gene encodes CDR1 SGHNT and CDR2 YYREEE (reference sequence). The ends lost 3 bases at V and 4 bases at J; junction bases unmatched: 7. CDR3 protein: CASSSGTGKAYGYTF. The CDR3 DNA is TGTGCCAGCAGCTCAGGGACAGGGAAGGCCTATGGCTACACCTTC. The full variable domain, in which reference TRBV5-4 and TRBJ1-2 provide the parts outside the CDR3, is ETGVTQSPTHLIKTRGQQVTLRCSSQSGHNTVSWYQQALGQGPQFIFQYYREEENGRGNFPPRFSGLQFPNYSSELNVNALELDDSALYLCASSSGTGKAYGYTFGSGTRLTVV.

The genes are TRBV9 and TRBJ2-2; TRBD1 matches at 7 bases. The ends lost 4 bases at V and 6 bases at J; junction bases unmatched: 15. The CDR3 length is 17 residues. The germline V gene encodes CDR1 SGDLS and CDR2 YYNGEE. CDR3 region: CASSYRGGLRVPGELFF. For the CDR3, the DNA is TGTGCCAGCAGCTACCGAGGGGGCTTGAGGGTCCCCGGGGAGCTGTTTTTT.

The chain has TRBV2 and TRBJ1-1, with D possibly TRBD1 on 5 matching bases. Per germline, CDR1 SNHLY and CDR2 FYNNEI. V lost 3 bases to trimming and J lost 9 bases, with 14 bases between them. There are 13 residues in the CDR3. This CDR3 is CASSDPGLRKAFF. CDR3 in DNA: TGTGCCAGCAGTGATCCAGGGCTAAGAAAAGCTTTCTTT.

This clone is a singleton in its sample. The V gene is TRBV5-8, the J gene TRBJ1-1, with TRBD1 matching over 8 bases. Germline trimming cut 0 bases from V and 6 bases from J; bases unmatched to any gene: 7. The CDR3 extends over 15 amino acids. Germline CDR1 reads SGHTS; CDR2 reads YDEGEE. The CDR3 DNA reads as TGTGCCAGCAGCTTGGCCAGGGGGCCGATGGCTGAAGCTTTCTTT. Translation: CASSLARGPMAEAFF.

The rearrangement uses TRBV25-1 and TRBJ2-7; D is perhaps TRBD2 (5 bases). The CDR3 sequence is 13 residues long. The V end lost 4 bases, the J end lost 6 bases, and 13 bases lay between the germline ends. Per germline, CDR1 MGHDK and CDR2 SYGVNS. This chain's CDR3 is CASSAGGRGEQYF. In DNA form, the CDR3 reads TGTGCCAGCAGTGCAGGCGGTCGGGGCGAGCAGTACTTC.

This clone was seen once. V is TRBV19 and J is TRBJ2-1; possible D gene TRBD2, 5 bases. In germline, CDR1 is LNHDA, CDR2 SQIVND (reference sequence). Trimming shortened V by 3 bases and J by 5 bases, and 11 bases separated the two germline ends. The CDR3 is 14 residues long. CDR3 DNA sequence: TGTGCCAGTAGTATCGGGATACCCAACAATGAGCAGTTCTTC. It encodes CASSIGIPNNEQFF.

The chain couples TRBV25-1 to TRBJ1-1; D is unresolved. V was pared by 3 bases and J by 10 bases, with 15 bases between. CDR3 length equals 13 residues. CDR1 is MGHDK and CDR2 is SYGVNS in the germline V gene. In DNA form, the CDR3 reads TGTGCCAGCAGTGACCACGCGACTGACCCAGCTTTCTTT. Protein: CASSDHATDPAFF. Full variable domain (missing parts from reference TRBV25-1 and TRBJ1-1): EADIYQTPRYLVIGTGKKITLECSQTMGHDKMYWYQQDPGMELHLIHYSYGVNSTEKGDLSSESTVSRIRTEHFPLTLESARPSHTSQYLCASSDHATDPAFFGQGTRLTVV.

V is TRBV7-2 and J is TRBJ1-2, with TRBD1 as a possible D gene (6 bases). From germline, CDR1 is SGHTA and CDR2 FQGNSA. The ends were cut back, 5 bases at V and 8 bases at J, with 9 bases in the middle. This CDR3 is built from 11 residues. CDR3 DNA sequence: TGTGCCAGCAGCGGAAGGGGGGGCTACACCTTC. Translation: CASSGRGGYTF.

The chain carries TRBV6-4 and TRBJ1-1; 7 nucleotides match TRBD1. Trimming cost V 4 bases and J 3 bases; bases outside gene matches: 8. The CDR3 covers 15 residues. The germline CDR1 and CDR2 sequences are MRHNA and SNTAGT. CDR3 sequence: CASSVSTGRHTEAFF. Written as DNA, the CDR3 is TGTGCCAGCAGTGTATCGACAGGGAGGCACACTGAAGCTTTCTTT.

The DNA for the CDR3 is TGCGCCAGCAGCCCAGACAGGGGTTACGAGCAGTACTTC. The encoded protein is CASSPDRGYEQYF. The V and J genes are TRBV4-3 and TRBJ2-7; 8 bases agree with TRBD1. Trimming at V came to 4 bases and at J to 4 bases, leaving 3 bases not matched to a gene. In germline, CDR1 is LGHNA, CDR2 YSLEER. The CDR3 is 13 residues long.

This chain uses TRBV30 with TRBJ1-2; maybe TRBD1 (6 bases). The germline gives CDR1 GTSNPN, CDR2 SVGIG (reference sequence). The ends were cut back, 3 bases at V and 8 bases at J, with 25 bases in the middle. This CDR3 has 16 residues. In DNA form, the CDR3 reads TGTGCCTGGAGGGTCCCCCGCGAGGGGCCCCAGGGGGGCTACACCTTC. Its translation is CAWRVPREGPQGGYTF.

In its sample, this clone was seen a few times. This chain connects TRBV4-3 to TRBJ1-2; D is possibly TRBD1 (5 bases). This CDR3 is 15 amino acids long. V shed 0 bases and J shed 0 bases, with 8 bases lying between them. Germline assignment: CDR1 LGHNA and CDR2 YSLEER. In DNA form, the CDR3 reads TGCGCCAGCAGCCAAGATACGGGGGCTAACTATGGCTACACCTTC. Amino acids: CASSQDTGANYGYTF.

The chain joins TRBV27 to TRBJ2-2; D uncertain. Germline-derived CDR1 and CDR2 are MNHEY and SMNVEV (reference sequence). The CDR3 is 13 residues long. V lost 10 bases to trimming and J lost 5 bases, with 14 bases between them. For the CDR3, the DNA is TGTGCCACCCAGGCAACCCCAACCGGGGAGCTGTTTTTT. This gives the protein CATQATPTGELFF.

The chain combines TRBV7-8 with TRBJ1-1; D not certain. CDR3 length: 13 amino acids. Between the trimmed V and J ends, which lost 3 bases and 1 base, there was a span of 6 bases. CDR1 is SGHVS, CDR2 FQNEAQ, per germline. In DNA form, the CDR3 reads TGTGCCAGCAGCTTCCGGGGGAACACTGAAGCTTTCTTT. This encodes CASSFRGNTEAFF.

The chain is built from TRBV5-1 and TRBJ1-6, with TRBD1 matching over 9 bases. The CDR3 is made up of 15 amino acids. V lost 4 bases to trimming and J lost 7 bases; unmatched junction nucleotides: 6. The V gene's germline CDR1 is SGHRS and CDR2 YFSETQ. This CDR3 is CASSPGDRENSPLHF. The DNA of the CDR3 is TGCGCCAGCAGCCCGGGGGACAGGGAAAATTCACCCCTCCACTTT.

The DNA of the CDR3 is TGTGCCAGCAGCCCCGGGGAAGCGGGGGGAACCCAGTACTTC. Protein product: CASSPGEAGGTQYF. This rearrangement joins TRBV5-4 to TRBJ2-5; 9 nucleotides line up with TRBD2. The V gene's germline CDR1 is SGHNT and CDR2 YYREEE (reference sequence). Germline trimming cut 4 bases from V and 8 bases from J; bases unmatched to any gene: 9. The CDR3 runs to 14 residues.

This clone came up a few times. The chain joins TRBV6-1 to TRBJ2-3; 9 bases match TRBD2. J lost 1 base, V lost 1 base, and 0 bases had no gene match. Germline assignment: CDR1 MNHNS and CDR2 SASEGT. There are 15 residues in the CDR3. The DNA of the CDR3 is TGTGCCAGCAGTGAAGAGCGGGGGGGCACAGATACGCAGTATTTT. Its protein is CASSEERGGTDTQYF.

The rearrangement links TRBV6-5 to TRBJ2-5; 10 bases align to TRBD2. CDR1 MNHEY and CDR2 SVGAGI come from the germline V gene. The CDR3 covers 15 residues. After removal of 8 bases from V and 7 bases from J, the junction contained 13 bases not matched to a gene. Written as DNA, the CDR3 is TGTGCCAGCTGCGAGAGCGGGGGGGCCAGGGCGACCCAGTACTTC. Translated, it gives CASCESGGARATQYF.

The chain recombines TRBV6-5 with TRBJ2-6, with TRBD1 as a possible D gene (5 bases). The CDR3 covers 14 residues. Germline-derived CDR1 and CDR2 are MNHEY and SVGAGI. Trimming took 6 bases from V and 0 from J, leaving 6 bases between them. The CDR3 sequence: CASRDSSGANVLTF. CDR3 sequence (DNA): TGTGCCAGCAGAGACAGCTCTGGGGCCAACGTCCTGACTTTC.

The genes are TRBV5-4 and TRBJ2-3; TRBD1 matches at 8 bases. The trim removed 0 bases at V and 2 bases at J, leaving 5 bases unmatched. Per the germline V gene, CDR1 is SGHNT and CDR2 is YYREEE (reference sequence). The CDR3 sequence is 16 residues long. In DNA, the CDR3 is TGTGCCAGCAGCTTGGTTAGGGGACAGGCCACAGATACGCAGTATTTT. Protein product: CASSLVRGQATDTQYF.

The chain couples TRBV5-1 to TRBJ1-3; TRBD1 agrees at 8 bases. J was trimmed by 0 bases and V by 5 bases; bases with no gene match: 10. This CDR3 spans 17 amino acids. Germline V gene sequence: CDR1 SGHRS, CDR2 YFSETQ. CDR3 nucleotides: TGCGCCAGCAGACAGGGGGAGAGTGGGGTCTCTGGAAACACCATATATTTT. Protein sequence: CASRQGESGVSGNTIYF.

The CDR3 region has the DNA TGTGCCAGCAGCCAAGTACAGGGGGCGAGAAACACCATATATTTT. Encoded protein: CASSQVQGARNTIYF. V and J are TRBV14 and TRBJ1-3; TRBD1 matches 9 bases. Unmatched junction bases numbered 3, after V lost 1 base and J lost 5 bases. Per the germline V gene, CDR1 is SGHDN and CDR2 is FVKESK. The CDR3 has 15 residues.

This clone has more than one count but fewer than ten. J is TRBJ2-2 and V is TRBV18; TRBD1 is a possible D gene (6 bases). The germline gives CDR1 KGHSH, CDR2 LQKENI. The V end lost 3 bases, the J end lost 0 bases, and 8 bases lay between the germline ends. This CDR3 region has 15 residues. The CDR3 DNA reads TGTGCCAGCTCACCCGACAGGACGAACACCGGGGAGCTGTTTTTT. Translation gives CASSPDRTNTGELFF.